The present T cell receptor beta chain was sequenced within a study of regulatory T cells in long-lasting Graves disease. Time point meaning: newly diagnosed GD, antithyroid drugs for less than 3 months. PBMC-extracted RNA yielded the TCR library. This CDR3 has 15 amino acids. Per germline, CDR1 SNHLY and CDR2 FYNNEI. With respect to this clonotype: Its antigen is unknown. The junction shows a germline mismatch at one end, possibly a read error.

Study outcomes and limitations: Limited sample numbers may have lowered accuracy. The researchers studied only peripheral blood, not thyroid tissue.

CDR3 regions were amplified by Arm-PCR using iRepertoire HTBI primers to build TCR beta libraries. TCRdb recomputed calls from the multiplex PCR reads with MiXCR, one row per CDR3 protein. The table includes around 400,000 distinct CDR3 sequences, approximately 12% detected once. These data also formed part of another study, on T cells in Graves' hyperthyroidism and ophthalmopathy. In that study: The study used the HTBI primer set for a first-round RT-PCR of the TCR CDR3.

This specimen was peripheral blood mononuclear cells (PBMCs), taken at new diagnosis, from a patient treated with antithyroid drugs. The chain carries TRBV2 and TRBJ2-5, with a possible D match to TRBD2 (6 bases). This receptor was taken from a woman between 18 and 29 years old with Graves disease. Here the CDR3 DNA reads TGTGCCAGCAGTGAGGCGGGACTTCTCCAAGAGACCCAGTGCTTC. Translated, it gives CASSEAGLLQETQCF.